The entry below describes one T cell receptor beta chain. No antigen is known for it. V shed 1 base and J shed 4 bases, with 16 bases lying between them. Germline V gene data show CDR1 as MNHEY and CDR2 as SMNVEV (reference sequence). The CDR3 runs 17 residues. The repertoire was sequenced with immunoSEQ multiplex PCR; TCRdb's copy has only in-frame clones and lacks some. This table has approximately 90,000 clones, about 90% appearing once. The sample belongs to a study of OX40 agonist ivuxolimab in advanced cancers. As for the study in general: Eligibility admitted prior anti-PD-1, anti-PD-L1 or anti-CTLA-4 therapy; approximately 40% had some. Regarding the study as a whole: Partial responders dosed at 0.1-3.0 mg/kg displayed clonal expansion ranking among the lowest.

This material consisted of CD4+ or CD8+ T cells sorted from blood, taken in a trial of the OX40 agonist ivuxolimab. This receptor was obtained from an adult with an advanced solid tumor such as melanoma, head and neck, liver or kidney cancer. This chain links TRBV27 with TRBJ2-2; TRBD2 might be the D (6 bases). CDR3 region: CASSLFSGRESTGELFF. In DNA, the CDR3 is TGTGCCAGCAGTTTATTCTCCGGGAGAGAAAGCACCGGGGAGCTGTTTTTT.